The following is a T cell receptor beta chain sequence with its context. Its antigen is not known. TCRdb redid the calling of the RT-PCR reads with MiXCR, one entry per CDR3 protein. Among over 450,000 distinct CDR3 sequences, roughly 13% were seen once, and the ten largest hold roughly 14%. The entry originates in a study of response to subunit inactivated influenza vaccine. This CDR3 spans 19 amino acids. Germline CDR1 reads MNHEY; CDR2 reads SVGEGT. Unmatched junction bases numbered 17, after V lost 2 bases and J lost 4 bases. Points from the study as a whole: Authors proposed each seasonal influenza vaccination draws in few new T cells.

The chain combines TRBV6-2 or TRBV6-3 with TRBJ1-5; 7 positions match TRBD1. This receptor was identified in a man aged 50-60 years who received an inactivated influenza vaccine. The input for sequencing was PBMCs from blood, taken 45 days after vaccination. CDR3 sequence reads: CASSYARKTGFAPNQPQHF. DNA for the CDR3: TGTGCCAGCAGTTACGCCCGGAAGACAGGGTTCGCCCCTAATCAGCCCCAGCATTTT.